These T cell receptor beta chains were read from a single sample in a study of blood T cell repertoires in COVID-19. Produced via immunoSEQ multiplex PCR; TCRdb's table is partial and in-frame only. The table lists about 37,000 clones, about 90% of them singletons. What was sequenced was peripheral blood. The origin of the receptors is a human donor in a cohort sampled during active COVID-19. CDR3s include the opening cysteine and the closing phenylalanine or tryptophan. A D gene is named only where the DNA matches it firmly. Size values are once, few and many counts, or a class for expanded clones, and some rows have none.

v_call	j_call	d_call	clone_size	cdr3_nt	cdr3_aa
TRBV28	TRBJ1-5	NA	once	TGTGCCAGCAGCCCCGCGGGAAATCAGCCCCAGCATTTT	CASSPAGNQPQHF
TRBV4-3	TRBJ2-6	NA	NA	TGCGCCAGCAGCCAAGATTTAGGCAGGGCTGGGGCCAACGTCCTGACTTTC	CASSQDLGRAGANVLTF
TRBV18	TRBJ1-2	TRBD1	once	TGTGCCAGCTCATCTGCCAGGGGGCAGGACTATGGCTACACCTTC	CASSSARGQDYGYTF
TRBV6-2/TRBV6-3	TRBJ2-4	NA	NA	TGTGCCAGCAGTTACTTGGACTCCCCTTTGCCAAAACGGAACATTCAGTACTTC	CASSYLDSPLPKRNIQYF
TRBV7-8	TRBJ2-7	NA	once	TGTGCCAGCAGATCTAGACAGGTATACTCCTACGAGCAGTACTTC	CASRSRQVYSYEQYF
TRBV7-9	TRBJ2-7	NA	few	TGTGCCAGCAGCTCCCTCTACGAGCAGTACTTC	CASSSLYEQYF
TRBV5-4	TRBJ2-1	TRBD2	once	TGTGCCAGCAGCTTGATGCGGGGGGGCGGGGCCAGTGAGCAGTTCTTC	CASSLMRGGGASEQFF
TRBV5-6	TRBJ1-4	NA	NA	TGTGCCAGCAGCTTGACCGGGACTGCAAATGAAAAACTGTTTTTT	CASSLTGTANEKLFF
TRBV19	TRBJ2-7	TRBD1	NA	TGTGCCAGTAGTAGGGACAGAGGCTACTCCTACGAGCAGTACTTC	CASSRDRGYSYEQYF
TRBV28	TRBJ2-7	TRBD1	NA	TGTGCCAGCAGTGGACAGGGGCCCTACGAGCAGTACTTC	CASSGQGPYEQYF
TRBV28	TRBJ2-7	TRBD1	NA	TGTGCCAGCCGGGGACAGACCTACGAGCAGTACTTC	CASRGQTYEQYF
TRBV24-1	TRBJ2-3	TRBD2	NA	TGTGCCACCAGTGACACTAGCGGGGGGACAGATACGCAGTATTTT	CATSDTSGGTDTQYF
TRBV5-1	TRBJ1-5	NA	NA	TGCGCCAGCAGTGGAGGACAGCCCAATCAGCCCCAGCATTTT	CASSGGQPNQPQHF
TRBV7-2	TRBJ1-2	NA	NA	TGTGCCAGCAGCTTAGTAGCCGACAGTTCCTATGGCTACACCTTC	CASSLVADSSYGYTF
TRBV7-9	TRBJ2-7	NA	NA	TGTGCCAGCAGCCTCAACACGTACGAGCAGTACTTC	CASSLNTYEQYF
TRBV4-1	TRBJ1-1	TRBD1	once	TGCGCCAGCAGCCAAGATGGGACAGGGGCGGACACTGAAGCTTTCTTT	CASSQDGTGADTEAFF
TRBV4-3	TRBJ1-1	NA	NA	TGCGCCAGCAGCCGAGGCGCAGGGGAGAGTTCTGAAGCTTTCTTT	CASSRGAGESSEAFF
TRBV9	TRBJ2-7	TRBD1	NA	TGTGCCAGCAGCGTAGGGGGGACAGGGATCTCCTACGAGCAGTACTTC	CASSVGGTGISYEQYF
TRBV16	TRBJ2-3	TRBD2	NA	TGTGCCAGCAGCCGATCCCGCGCTAGCGGGGCAGATACGCAGTATTTT	CASSRSRASGADTQYF
TRBV24-1	TRBJ2-7	NA	NA	TGTGCCACCAGCGAGGGGGCGGGATACGAGCAGTACTTC	CATSEGAGYEQYF
TRBV25-1	TRBJ1-4	TRBD1	NA	TGTGCCAGCAGTGTCCGACAGGGCTGGGGTATGAATGAAAAACTGTTTTTT	CASSVRQGWGMNEKLFF
TRBV12-3/TRBV12-4	TRBJ1-2	NA	NA	TGTGCCAGCAGTTTCGACTATGGCTACACCTTC	CASSFDYGYTF
TRBV12-3/TRBV12-4	TRBJ1-2	NA	NA	TGTGCCAGCAGTCGGACAGAGAAATATGGCTACACCTTC	CASSRTEKYGYTF
TRBV15	TRBJ1-1	NA	NA	TGTGCCACCAGCAGCCCCATACAGGGGAACACTGAAGCTTTCTTT	CATSSPIQGNTEAFF
TRBV11-3	TRBJ2-2	NA	NA	TGTGCCAGCAGCTTGTACAGAAACACCGGGGAGCTGTTTTTT	CASSLYRNTGELFF
TRBV9	TRBJ2-5	NA	once	TGTGCCAGCAGCCTCCCCGGGCAGGGGACCCAGTACTTC	CASSLPGQGTQYF
TRBV19	TRBJ1-3	NA	few	TGTGCCAGTAGTATATCGGGACTCTCTGGAAACACCATATATTTT	CASSISGLSGNTIYF
TRBV6-2/TRBV6-3	TRBJ1-1	NA	NA	TGTGCCAGCAGTTACTCGAAGGATGACGGGAGAAACACTGAAGCTTTCTTT	CASSYSKDDGRNTEAFF
TRBV6-2/TRBV6-3	TRBJ1-1	NA	NA	TGTGCCAGCAGCTCCAGGCAAGTCAACACTGAAGCTTTCTTT	CASSSRQVNTEAFF
TRBV28	TRBJ2-5	NA	NA	TGTGCCAGCAGTTCCGGCCAGGGGACGGAGACCCAGTACTTC	CASSSGQGTETQYF
TRBV4-3	TRBJ1-2	NA	NA	TGCGCCAGCAGCCAAGATAGGTCAGGGCCCTACTATGGCTACACCTTC	CASSQDRSGPYYGYTF
TRBV27	TRBJ1-2	TRBD1	NA	TGTGCCAGCAGTCCCCGACAGGGGGCGAATTATGGCTACACCTTC	CASSPRQGANYGYTF
TRBV19	TRBJ2-2	NA	NA	TGTGCCAGTAGTATCACAGCAGGGTCCGGGGAGCTGTTTTTT	CASSITAGSGELFF
TRBV6-5	TRBJ2-3	TRBD2	NA	TGTGCCAGCAGCCGGGACTACGACCCCGCAGATACGCAGTATTTT	CASSRDYDPADTQYF
TRBV6-2/TRBV6-3	TRBJ1-2	NA	NA	TGTGCCAGCAGTTACGGCAGGGTTACCTATGGCTACACCTTC	CASSYGRVTYGYTF
TRBV7-3	TRBJ1-2	NA	NA	TGTGCCAGCAGCCAAGAAAAAACAGGGATCGGCGGCTACACCTTC	CASSQEKTGIGGYTF
TRBV27	TRBJ1-1	NA	NA	TGTGCCAGCAGTTTATATGCGACAGCGAACACTGAAGCTTTCTTT	CASSLYATANTEAFF